This TCR beta chain was sequenced for a study of Ad26.COV2.S vaccination and SARS-CoV-2 variants. As to treatment: some 20 received Ad26.COV2.S at low or high dose, single or two shots; about 5 received placebo; per-sample allocation not given. On day 63 after the first injection, vaccine and placebo recipients gave samples. V was trimmed by 6 bases and J by 5 bases, leaving 11 bases between them. Germline V CDR1 and CDR2: SNHLY, FYNNEI. This CDR3 comprises 12 residues. A word on this clone: What it recognizes is unknown.

Clones were sequenced by immunoSEQ multiplex PCR, and TCRdb holds only the in-frame ones, with some missing. The table has fewer than 400,000 clones, 88% seen once. Notes on the study in general: Substantial breadth was reportedly displayed by spike-specific CD8+ and CD4+ T cell responses after vaccination. The TCR-based breadth and depth measures might underestimate overall T cell responses.

Sequenced here: peripheral blood, sampled in a trial of Ad26.COV2.S vaccine versus placebo. The TCR comes from a person aged 18 to 59 who received the Ad26.COV2.S COVID-19 vaccine or a placebo. V and J are TRBV2 and TRBJ2-7; D gene unclear. The CDR3 coding sequence is TGTGCCAGCAGGGGGTTCATGGACGAGCAGTACTTC. This translates into CASRGFMDEQYF.